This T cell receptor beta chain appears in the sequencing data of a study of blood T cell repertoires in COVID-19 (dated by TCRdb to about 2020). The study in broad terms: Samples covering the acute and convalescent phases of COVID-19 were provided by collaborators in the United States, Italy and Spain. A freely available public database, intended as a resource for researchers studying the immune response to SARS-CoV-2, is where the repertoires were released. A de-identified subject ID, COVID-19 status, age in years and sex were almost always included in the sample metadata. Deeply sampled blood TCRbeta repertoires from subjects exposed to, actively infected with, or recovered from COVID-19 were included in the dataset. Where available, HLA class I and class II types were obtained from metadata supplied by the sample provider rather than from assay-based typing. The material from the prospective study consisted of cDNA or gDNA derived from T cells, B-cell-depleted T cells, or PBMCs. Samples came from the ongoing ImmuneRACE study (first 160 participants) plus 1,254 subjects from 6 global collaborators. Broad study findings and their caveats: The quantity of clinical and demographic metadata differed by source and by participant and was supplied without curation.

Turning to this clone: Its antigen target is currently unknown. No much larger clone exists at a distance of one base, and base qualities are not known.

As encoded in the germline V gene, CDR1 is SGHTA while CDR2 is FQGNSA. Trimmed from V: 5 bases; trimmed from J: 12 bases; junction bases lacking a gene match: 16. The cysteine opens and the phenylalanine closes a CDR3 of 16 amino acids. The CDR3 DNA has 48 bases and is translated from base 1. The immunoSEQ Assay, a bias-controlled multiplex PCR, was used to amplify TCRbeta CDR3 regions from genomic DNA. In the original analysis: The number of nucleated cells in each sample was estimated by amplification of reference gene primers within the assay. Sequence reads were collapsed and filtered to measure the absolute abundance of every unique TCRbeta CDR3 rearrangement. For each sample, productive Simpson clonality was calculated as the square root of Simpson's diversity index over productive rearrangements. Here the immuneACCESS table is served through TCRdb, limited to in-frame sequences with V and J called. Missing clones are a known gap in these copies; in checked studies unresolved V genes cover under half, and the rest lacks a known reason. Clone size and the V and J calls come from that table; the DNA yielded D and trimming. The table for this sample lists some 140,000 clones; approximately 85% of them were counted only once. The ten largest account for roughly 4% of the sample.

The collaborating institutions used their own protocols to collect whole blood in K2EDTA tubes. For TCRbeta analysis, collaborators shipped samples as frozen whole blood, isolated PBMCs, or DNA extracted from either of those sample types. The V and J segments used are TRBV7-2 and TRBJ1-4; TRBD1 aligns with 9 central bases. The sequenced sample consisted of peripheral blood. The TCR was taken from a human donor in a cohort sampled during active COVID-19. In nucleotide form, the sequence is TGTGCCAGCAGCCCCGCGACGGCCATCACAGGGGGCGAACTGTTTTTT. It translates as CASSPATAITGGELFF.